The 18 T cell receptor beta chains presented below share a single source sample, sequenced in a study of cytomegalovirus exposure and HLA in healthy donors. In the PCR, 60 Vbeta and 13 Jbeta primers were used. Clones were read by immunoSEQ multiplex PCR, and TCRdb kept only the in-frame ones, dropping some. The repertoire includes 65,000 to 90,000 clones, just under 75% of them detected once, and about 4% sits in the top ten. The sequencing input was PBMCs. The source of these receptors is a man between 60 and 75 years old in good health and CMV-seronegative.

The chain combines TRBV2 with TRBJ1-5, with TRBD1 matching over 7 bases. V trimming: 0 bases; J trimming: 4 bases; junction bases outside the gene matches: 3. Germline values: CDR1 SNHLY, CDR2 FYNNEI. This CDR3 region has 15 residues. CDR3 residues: CASSEAPTGNQPQHF. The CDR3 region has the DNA TGTGCCAGCAGTGAAGCGCCGACAGGGAATCAGCCCCAGCATTTT.

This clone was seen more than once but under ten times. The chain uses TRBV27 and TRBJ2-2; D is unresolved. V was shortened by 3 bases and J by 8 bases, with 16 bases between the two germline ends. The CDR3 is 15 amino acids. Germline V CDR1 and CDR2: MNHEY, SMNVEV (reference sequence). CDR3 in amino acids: CASSLSTVFLGELFF. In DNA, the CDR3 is TGTGCCAGCAGTTTGTCCACAGTATTCCTAGGGGAGCTGTTTTTT.

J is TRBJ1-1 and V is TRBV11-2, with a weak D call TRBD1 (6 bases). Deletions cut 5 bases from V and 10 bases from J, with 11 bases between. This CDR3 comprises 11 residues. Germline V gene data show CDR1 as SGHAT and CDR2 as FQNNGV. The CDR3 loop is CASSPTGRAFF. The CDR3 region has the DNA TGTGCCAGCAGCCCCACAGGGCGAGCTTTCTTT.

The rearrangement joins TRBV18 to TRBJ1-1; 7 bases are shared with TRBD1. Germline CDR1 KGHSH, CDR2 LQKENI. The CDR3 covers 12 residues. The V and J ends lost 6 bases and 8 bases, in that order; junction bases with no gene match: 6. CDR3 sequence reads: CASSRQGEEAFF. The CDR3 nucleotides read TGTGCCAGCTCCCGACAGGGCGAAGAAGCTTTCTTT.

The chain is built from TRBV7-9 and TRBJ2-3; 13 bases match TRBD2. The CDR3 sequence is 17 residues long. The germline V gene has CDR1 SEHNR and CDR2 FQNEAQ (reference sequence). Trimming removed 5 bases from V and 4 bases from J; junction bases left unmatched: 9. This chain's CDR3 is CASSERTSGGTADTQYF. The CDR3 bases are TGTGCCAGCAGCGAAAGGACTAGCGGGGGCACCGCAGATACGCAGTATTTT.

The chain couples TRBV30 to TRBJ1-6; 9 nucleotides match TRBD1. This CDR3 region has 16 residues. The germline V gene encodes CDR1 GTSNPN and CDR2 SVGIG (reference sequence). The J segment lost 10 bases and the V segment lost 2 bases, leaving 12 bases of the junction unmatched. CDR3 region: CAWSLSNRGLKSPLHF. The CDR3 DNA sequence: TGTGCCTGGAGTCTATCTAACAGGGGGCTAAAGTCACCCCTCCACTTT. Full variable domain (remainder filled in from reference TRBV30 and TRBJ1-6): SQTIHQWPATLVQPVGSPLSLECTVEGTSNPNLYWYRQAAGRGLQLLFYSVGIGQISSEVPQNLSASRPQDRQFILSSKKLLLSDSGFYLCAWSLSNRGLKSPLHFGNGTRLTVT.

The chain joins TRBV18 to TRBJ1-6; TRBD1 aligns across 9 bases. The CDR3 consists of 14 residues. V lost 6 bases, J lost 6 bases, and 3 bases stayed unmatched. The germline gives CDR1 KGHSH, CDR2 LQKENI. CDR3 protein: CASSPDRGNSPLHF. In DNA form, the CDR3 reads TGTGCCAGCTCTCCGGACAGGGGTAATTCACCCCTCCACTTT.

CDR3 bases: TGCGCCAGCATCCGAGGGGCTAGCGGAAGTAACACCGGGGAGCTGTTTTTT. It encodes CASIRGASGSNTGELFF. The chain links TRBV5-1 to TRBJ2-2, with 7 positions matching TRBD2. This CDR3 has 17 residues. V was pared by 6 bases and J by 2 bases, with 13 bases of the junction left unmatched. Germline values: CDR1 SGHRS, CDR2 YFSETQ.

CDR3 amino acids: CASGLEPNQPQHF. In DNA, the CDR3 is TGTGCTAGTGGTTTGGAGCCGAATCAGCCCCAGCATTTT. The chain recombines TRBV12-5 with TRBJ1-5; D remains unclear. Trimming removed 1 base at V and 4 bases at J, with 5 bases between. This CDR3 has 13 residues. CDR1 and CDR2 (germline): LGHNT, FRNRAP.

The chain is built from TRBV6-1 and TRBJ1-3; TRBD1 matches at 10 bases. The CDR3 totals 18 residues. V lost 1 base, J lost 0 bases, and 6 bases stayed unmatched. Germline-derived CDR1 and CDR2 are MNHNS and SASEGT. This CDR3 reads CASSEEGTGANSGNTIYF. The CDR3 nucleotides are TGTGCCAGCAGTGAAGAGGGGACAGGGGCTAACTCTGGAAACACCATATATTTT.

DNA of the CDR3: TGTGCCAGTAGTATAGCTTACGGGGTTCCGAACACTGAAGCTTTCTTT. Translating gives CASSIAYGVPNTEAFF. V and J are TRBV19 and TRBJ1-1, with D uncertain. Per germline, CDR1 LNHDA and CDR2 SQIVND (reference sequence). Trimming removed 1 base at V and 1 base at J, with 13 bases between. The CDR3 covers 16 residues. The full variable domain, with the rest looked up from reference TRBV19 and TRBJ1-1, is DGGITQSPKYLFRKEGQNVTLSCEQNLNHDAMYWYRQDPGQGLRLIYYSQIVNDFQKGDIAEGYSVSREKKESFPLTVTSAQKNPTAFYLCASSIAYGVPNTEAFFGQGTRLTVV.

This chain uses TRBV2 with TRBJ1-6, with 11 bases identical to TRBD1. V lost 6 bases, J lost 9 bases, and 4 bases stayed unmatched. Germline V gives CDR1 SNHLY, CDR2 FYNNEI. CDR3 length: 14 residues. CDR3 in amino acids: CASSRDRGGSPLHF. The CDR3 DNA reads TGTGCCAGCAGCCGGGACAGGGGGGGTTCACCCCTCCACTTT.

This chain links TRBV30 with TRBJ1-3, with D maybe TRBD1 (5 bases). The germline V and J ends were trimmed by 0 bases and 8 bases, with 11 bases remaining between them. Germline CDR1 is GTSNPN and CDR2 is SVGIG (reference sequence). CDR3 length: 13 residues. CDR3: CAWSVRPGDTIYF. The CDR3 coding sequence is TGTGCCTGGAGTGTTCGGCCGGGGGACACCATATATTTT. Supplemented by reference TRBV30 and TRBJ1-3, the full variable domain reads SQTIHQWPATLVQPVGSPLSLECTVEGTSNPNLYWYRQAAGRGLQLLFYSVGIGQISSEVPQNLSASRPQDRQFILSSKKLLLSDSGFYLCAWSVRPGDTIYFGEGSWLTVV.

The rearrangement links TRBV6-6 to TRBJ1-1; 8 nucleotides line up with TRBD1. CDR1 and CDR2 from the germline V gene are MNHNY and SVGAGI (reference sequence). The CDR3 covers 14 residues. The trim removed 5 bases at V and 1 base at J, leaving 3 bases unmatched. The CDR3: CASSVGTGNTEAFF. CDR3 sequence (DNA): TGTGCCAGCAGTGTAGGGACAGGGAACACTGAAGCTTTCTTT.

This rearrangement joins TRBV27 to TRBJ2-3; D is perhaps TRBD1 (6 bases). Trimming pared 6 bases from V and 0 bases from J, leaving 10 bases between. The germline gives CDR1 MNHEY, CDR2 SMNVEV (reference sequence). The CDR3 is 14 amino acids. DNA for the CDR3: TGTGCCAGCAGAGCAGGGGAAAGCACAGATACGCAGTATTTT. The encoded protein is CASRAGESTDTQYF.

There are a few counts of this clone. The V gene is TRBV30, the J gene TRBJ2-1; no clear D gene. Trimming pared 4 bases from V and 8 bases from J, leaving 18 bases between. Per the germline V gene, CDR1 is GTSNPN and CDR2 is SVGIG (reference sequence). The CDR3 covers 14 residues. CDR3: CAWTSLLIAHEQFF. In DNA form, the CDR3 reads TGTGCCTGGACTTCCCTCCTGATCGCGCATGAGCAGTTCTTC.

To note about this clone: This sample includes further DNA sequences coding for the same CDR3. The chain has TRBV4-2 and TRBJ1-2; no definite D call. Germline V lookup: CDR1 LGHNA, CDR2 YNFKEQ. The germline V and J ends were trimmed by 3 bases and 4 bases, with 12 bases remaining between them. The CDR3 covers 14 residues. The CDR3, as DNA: TGTGCCAGCAGCCAGGAGGGCTTATCCTATGGCTACACCTTC. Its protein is CASSQEGLSYGYTF.

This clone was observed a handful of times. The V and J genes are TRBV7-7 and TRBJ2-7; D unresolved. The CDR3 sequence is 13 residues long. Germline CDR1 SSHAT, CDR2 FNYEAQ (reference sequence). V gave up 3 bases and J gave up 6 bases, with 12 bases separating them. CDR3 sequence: CASSLKEAGEQYF. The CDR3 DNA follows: TGTGCCAGCAGCTTGAAGGAAGCAGGCGAGCAGTACTTC.